The present T cell receptor (beta chain) was sequenced within a study of T cell changes during pregnancy in multiple sclerosis. The table came from immunoSEQ multiplex PCR; TCRdb's copy has only in-frame clones and leaves some out. The sample carries roughly 42,000 clones, roughly nine tenths recorded once. CDR3 size: 15 residues. V lost 2 bases to trimming and J lost 4 bases; unmatched junction nucleotides: 4. Germline V lookup: CDR1 SGHRS, CDR2 YFSETQ. This sample comprised CD4+ T cells from peripheral blood mononuclear cells, obtained in the first trimester of pregnancy. The chain joins TRBV5-1 to TRBJ2-3, with 10 bases matching TRBD2. This sequence originates from a female donor with multiple sclerosis, enrolled in a pregnancy study. The CDR3 coding sequence is TGCGCCAGCAGCTTAGGAAGCGGGGGGGCAGATACGCAGTATTTT. Translated: CASSLGSGGADTQYF. Drawing the rest from reference TRBV5-1 and TRBJ2-3, the complete variable domain is KAGVTQTPRYLIKTRGQQVTLSCSPISGHRSVSWYQQTPGQGLQFLFEYFSETQRNKGNFPGRFSGRQFSNSRSEMNVSTLELGDSALYLCASSLGSGGADTQYFGPGTRLTVL.